These T cell receptor beta chains were read from a single sample in a study of Siglec-9 on CD8 T cells in melanoma. Libraries were prepared by immunoSEQ multiplex PCR; TCRdb keeps only in-frame clonotypes and omits some of them. The sample includes about 36,000 clones, about four fifths seen only once; the top ten take 1.8%. The material sequenced was Siglec-9- CD8+ T cells sorted from blood. Source of these receptors: a human donor in good health. Each CDR3 is given with its conserved first and last residue. D genes are given only for firm matches. Clone size is shown for a subset of rows, as once, few, many or a class of expanded clone.

j_call: TRBJ2-3; clone_size: once; v_call: TRBV27; d_call: TRBD2; cdr3_aa: CASSFVLAGGTDTQYF; cdr3_nt: TGTGCCAGCAGTTTCGTTCTAGCGGGAGGCACAGATACGCAGTATTTT
j_call: TRBJ2-5; clone_size: -; v_call: TRBV11-2; d_call: TRBD2; cdr3_aa: CASSPNAASGGFQETQYF; cdr3_nt: TGTGCCAGCAGCCCCAACGCGGCTAGCGGGGGTTTCCAAGAGACCCAGTACTTC
j_call: TRBJ2-1; clone_size: -; v_call: TRBV5-1; d_call: -; cdr3_aa: CASSLEVGSDEQFF; cdr3_nt: TGCGCCAGCAGCTTGGAGGTCGGCAGCGATGAGCAGTTCTTC
j_call: TRBJ1-5; clone_size: -; v_call: TRBV30; d_call: -; cdr3_aa: CAWSVGASNQPQHF; cdr3_nt: TGTGCCTGGAGTGTAGGGGCCAGCAATCAGCCCCAGCATTTT
j_call: TRBJ1-1; clone_size: -; v_call: TRBV21-1; d_call: -; cdr3_aa: CASSKEGPQDSNRDTEAFF; cdr3_nt: TGTGCCAGCAGCAAAGAAGGACCTCAGGACTCTAACAGGGACACTGAAGCTTTCTTT
j_call: TRBJ1-1; clone_size: -; v_call: TRBV7-9; d_call: -; cdr3_aa: CASSFLDRNTEAFF; cdr3_nt: TGTGCCAGCAGCTTCCTGGACAGGAACACTGAAGCTTTCTTT
j_call: TRBJ2-7; clone_size: -; v_call: TRBV19; d_call: -; cdr3_aa: CASSIVPGAYEQYF; cdr3_nt: TGTGCCAGTAGTATAGTTCCAGGAGCCTACGAGCAGTACTTC
j_call: TRBJ2-1; clone_size: -; v_call: TRBV29-1; d_call: TRBD2; cdr3_aa: CSVAASGYNEQFF; cdr3_nt: TGCAGCGTTGCGGCTAGCGGCTACAATGAGCAGTTCTTC
j_call: TRBJ1-1; clone_size: few; v_call: TRBV28; d_call: -; cdr3_aa: CASSTSGVGTEAFF; cdr3_nt: TGTGCCAGCAGTACCTCAGGGGTGGGCACTGAAGCTTTCTTT
j_call: TRBJ2-1; clone_size: -; v_call: TRBV30; d_call: -; cdr3_aa: CAWSVGGGALDEQFF; cdr3_nt: TGTGCCTGGAGTGTAGGTGGGGGGGCCCTCGATGAGCAGTTCTTC